The rows below give T cell receptor beta chains drawn from one sample of a study of OX40 agonist ivuxolimab in advanced cancers. Clones were sequenced by immunoSEQ multiplex PCR, and TCRdb holds only the in-frame ones, with some missing. The sample has around 67,000 clones; roughly 90% are singletons. Sequences were derived from CD4+ or CD8+ T cells sorted from blood, sampled in a trial of the OX40 agonist ivuxolimab. The receptor set was obtained from an adult with an advanced solid tumor such as melanoma, head and neck, liver or kidney cancer. Each CDR3 is given with its conserved first and last residue. The D gene is left open where the match is weak. Some rows have no size entry. The others give once, few or many, or a class for an expanded clone.

NA | TRBJ1-2 | TRBD1 | TRBV19 | TGTGCCAGCGAACCACAGGGGCACTATGGCTACACCTTC | CASEPQGHYGYTF
NA | TRBJ1-5 | NA | TRBV28 | TGTGCCAGCACCCTCCCTCAGCCCCAGCCCCAGCATTTT | CASTLPQPQPQHF
NA | TRBJ2-2 | TRBD1 | TRBV19 | TGTGCCAGTAGGACGACCGGGACAGGCGACTCCGGGGAGCTGTTTTTT | CASRTTGTGDSGELFF
NA | TRBJ2-3 | NA | TRBV6-6 | TGTGCCAGCAGCCCCCTTAGCTCCCAGGGAGATACGCAGTATTTT | CASSPLSSQGDTQYF
NA | TRBJ1-5 | TRBD1 | TRBV19 | TGTGCCGTGGGCAGGGGGAAAGGCCAGCCCCAGCATTTT | CAVGRGKGQPQHF
NA | TRBJ1-2 | NA | TRBV19 | TGTGCCAGTAGTCCTCGGGGTGACTATGGCTACACCTTC | CASSPRGDYGYTF
NA | TRBJ2-3 | TRBD2 | TRBV7-9 | TGTGCCAGCAGCCCAGACCGGACTAGCGGGAGTGCAGATACGCAGTATTTT | CASSPDRTSGSADTQYF
NA | TRBJ1-5 | NA | TRBV5-3 | TGTGCCAGAAGCTTGACCGGGTCGGCAAATCAGCCCCAGCATTTT | CARSLTGSANQPQHF
NA | TRBJ1-5 | NA | TRBV7-8 | TGTGCCAGCAGCCCCCAACCGACAGGAAGCAATCAGCCCCAGCATTTT | CASSPQPTGSNQPQHF
NA | TRBJ1-2 | TRBD1 | TRBV18 | TGTGCCAGCTCACCTGGGACAGATAACTATGGCTACACCTTC | CASSPGTDNYGYTF
NA | TRBJ2-7 | NA | TRBV5-1 | TGCGCCAGCAGCTTGGCGGTGGGCAGGGGCGTATCCTACGAGCAGTACTTC | CASSLAVGRGVSYEQYF
NA | TRBJ1-1 | NA | TRBV30 | TGTGCCTGTCAGAGGGTGAACACTGAAGCTTTCTTT | CACQRVNTEAFF
NA | TRBJ1-2 | NA | TRBV27 | TGTGCCAGCAGTTTATCCGGTCAGGGCTATGGCTACACCTTC | CASSLSGQGYGYTF
NA | TRBJ2-1 | NA | TRBV4-3 | TGCGCCAGCAGCCAAGGTAACTTCGACAATGAGCAGTTCTTC | CASSQGNFDNEQFF
NA | TRBJ1-2 | TRBD1 | TRBV10-3 | TGTGCCATCAGTGAGGCGGGACAGGGTACTGGCTACACCTTC | CAISEAGQGTGYTF
NA | TRBJ2-1 | TRBD2 | TRBV11-3 | TGTGCCAGCAGCTTAGGGGAAGGGGCGGGAGGCTCCTACAATGAGCAGTTCTTC | CASSLGEGAGGSYNEQFF
NA | TRBJ1-2 | NA | TRBV6-1 | TGTGCCAGCAGTGCCGGGACAAGAGGCTACACCTTC | CASSAGTRGYTF
NA | TRBJ2-1 | NA | TRBV16 | TGTGCCAGCAGTGACTACAATGAGCAGTTCTTC | CASSDYNEQFF
NA | TRBJ1-4 | NA | TRBV6-5 | TGTGCCAGCAGTCCCCTCGGGCCAGTAATTGAAAAACTGTTTTTT | CASSPLGPVIEKLFF
NA | TRBJ1-2 | NA | TRBV7-8 | TGTGCCAGCAGCTTATCGACGTCAAGGATGGGCTACACCTTC | CASSLSTSRMGYTF
NA | TRBJ1-2 | TRBD1 | TRBV5-6 | TGTGCCAGCAGCGCAGGGGGCCTAGGGCAGAGGGACTATGGCTACACCTTC | CASSAGGLGQRDYGYTF
NA | TRBJ1-5 | NA | TRBV28 | TGTGCCAGCAGACATTACAGGGATCAGCCCCAGCATTTT | CASRHYRDQPQHF
NA | TRBJ1-2 | TRBD1 | TRBV19 | TGTGCCAGTAGTATCGGTCCAGGGGGCGTCTATGGCTACACCTTC | CASSIGPGGVYGYTF
NA | TRBJ2-3 | NA | TRBV6-5 | TGTGCCAGCAGTTATAGCAGATTCCGCACAGATACGCAGTATTTT | CASSYSRFRTDTQYF
once | TRBJ2-7 | TRBD1 | TRBV4-2 | TGTGCCAGCAGCCGAACAGGACAGGGAGACGAGCAGTACTTC | CASSRTGQGDEQYF
NA | TRBJ2-7 | TRBD2 | TRBV5-1 | TGCGCCAGCAGCTTAAACACGGGACTAGCCTACGAGCAGTACTTC | CASSLNTGLAYEQYF
NA | TRBJ1-1 | NA | TRBV4-2 | TGTGCCAGCAGCCAAGCGACGGGTCGGGGGGCAGGCACTGAAGCTTTCTTT | CASSQATGRGAGTEAFF
NA | TRBJ1-2 | NA | TRBV7-2 | TGTGCCAGCAGCTTTGGAGTGGATGGCTACACCTTC | CASSFGVDGYTF
NA | TRBJ2-7 | NA | TRBV5-8 | TGTGCCAGCAGCTTTTTACGAGCCAGCTACGAGCAGTACTTC | CASSFLRASYEQYF
NA | TRBJ2-3 | TRBD1 | TRBV2 | TGTGCCAGCAGTTCTTGGACAGGGTACACAGATACGCAGTATTTT | CASSSWTGYTDTQYF
NA | TRBJ2-4 | NA | TRBV28 | TGTGCCAGCAGTCCGCGGTACTACAGGGACCTAGCCAAAAACATTCAGTACTTC | CASSPRYYRDLAKNIQYF
NA | TRBJ1-1 | NA | TRBV9 | TGTGCCAGCACCCCCTCGGGACGGATCAACACTGAAGCTTTCTTT | CASTPSGRINTEAFF
NA | TRBJ2-7 | TRBD2 | TRBV9 | TGTGCCAGCAGCGTAGCGGGGGGGCCATACGAGCAGTACTTC | CASSVAGGPYEQYF
NA | TRBJ1-5 | NA | TRBV19 | TGTGCCAGTAGGTCTAGCAATCAGCCCCAGCATTTT | CASRSSNQPQHF
NA | TRBJ2-3 | TRBD1 | TRBV6-6 | TGTGCCACACAGGGGTTAGCTACGCAGTATTTT | CATQGLATQYF
NA | TRBJ2-7 | NA | TRBV28 | TGTGCCAGCACCCCAGGGGACTCCTCCTACGAGCAGTACTTC | CASTPGDSSYEQYF
few | TRBJ2-2 | NA | TRBV18 | TGTGCCAGCTCACCCCCAAGCGTCACCGGGGAGCTGTTTTTT | CASSPPSVTGELFF
NA | TRBJ2-6 | NA | TRBV27 | TGTGCCAGCAGTCAGGGAGGAGGGACCGGGGCCAACGTCCTGACTTTC | CASSQGGGTGANVLTF
NA | TRBJ2-7 | NA | TRBV11-2 | TGTGCCAGCAGCTTAGAAAGCGCAGGCTCGCAGTACTTC | CASSLESAGSQYF
NA | TRBJ1-6 | NA | TRBV7-2 | TGTGCCAGCAGCTTAGAAACCCAGATCCCACCCCTCCACTTT | CASSLETQIPPLHF
NA | TRBJ2-7 | TRBD2 | TRBV27 | TGTGCCAGCAGGAGGACTAGCGGGAGGTACGAGCAGTACTTC | CASRRTSGRYEQYF
NA | TRBJ2-7 | NA | TRBV21-1 | TGTGCCAGCAGCAAAGGGGCAACGGGCCGGTCCTACGAGCAGTACTTC | CASSKGATGRSYEQYF
once | TRBJ2-1 | NA | TRBV5-1 | TGCGCCAGCAGCTCGGGCCCACCCAGCCCTGAGCAGTTCTTC | CASSSGPPSPEQFF
NA | TRBJ2-1 | NA | TRBV5-1 | TGCGCCAGCAGCTCCCTTGATCCCTCCTACAATGAGCAGTTCTTC | CASSSLDPSYNEQFF
NA | TRBJ2-7 | NA | TRBV2 | TGTGCCAGCAGAGAGCTAGAGGGAAGGGACGAGCAGTACTTC | CASRELEGRDEQYF
once | TRBJ1-5 | NA | TRBV7-2 | TGTGCCAGCAGCTTAGGCCGGGGTAGGGGTTCTGCCCAGCATTTT | CASSLGRGRGSAQHF
NA | TRBJ1-4 | TRBD1 | TRBV27 | TGTGCCAGCAGTCCTAACTGGACAGGGGGAGGAAAACTGTTTTTT | CASSPNWTGGGKLFF
NA | TRBJ1-1 | TRBD1 | TRBV7-9 | TGTGCCAGCAGCTTCCAGGGGGGAACTGAAGCTTTCTTT | CASSFQGGTEAFF
NA | TRBJ1-4 | NA | TRBV2 | TGTGCCAGCAGCCCCAGGGCGCGGGGGGAAAAACTGTTTTTT | CASSPRARGEKLFF
NA | TRBJ2-7 | NA | TRBV11-3 | TGTGCCAGCAGCCCGCCGGGTCACCTCTACGAGCAGTACTTC | CASSPPGHLYEQYF
NA | TRBJ1-4 | NA | TRBV5-6 | TGTGCCAGCAGCTTTCAAGGGGCGAGTGAAAAACTGTTTTTT | CASSFQGASEKLFF
NA | TRBJ2-5 | NA | TRBV2 | TGTGCCAGCGGGGGGCGTCGGCAACAAGAGACCCAGTACTTC | CASGGRRQQETQYF
NA | TRBJ2-1 | NA | TRBV27 | TGTGCCAGCAGTTTAAGACAGAACAATGAGCAGTTCTTC | CASSLRQNNEQFF
NA | TRBJ1-1 | NA | TRBV20-1 | TGCAGCGCGTGGGCCCTCGCTGAAGCTTTCTTT | CSAWALAEAFF